One sample yielded the 18 T cell receptor beta chains listed below, sequenced in a study of blood T cell repertoires in COVID-19. The table came from immunoSEQ multiplex PCR; TCRdb's copy has only in-frame clones and leaves some out. The data contain 100,000 to 150,000 clones, roughly four fifths of them singletons. Material for sequencing was peripheral blood. The receptors come from a man aged 35-49 years with active or convalescent COVID-19.

The rearrangement links TRBV18 to TRBJ2-3; D gene ambiguous. V lost 1 base to trimming and J lost 2 bases, with 7 bases between them. Germline CDR1 is KGHSH and CDR2 is LQKENI. The length of the CDR3 is 14 residues. The CDR3 coding sequence is TGTGCCAGCTCACCACTCGCAGTCACAGATACGCAGTATTTT. This translates into CASSPLAVTDTQYF.

This clone was detected only a few times. The chain joins TRBV19 to TRBJ2-2, with D possibly matching TRBD2 (6 bases). CDR3 length: 15 residues. Germline loops: CDR1 LNHDA, CDR2 SQIVND (reference sequence). V was trimmed by 7 bases and J by 2 bases, leaving 14 bases between them. In DNA form, the CDR3 reads TGTGCCAGTAAGTCGTTGGCGGGAAACACCGGGGAGCTGTTTTTT. Translating it yields CASKSLAGNTGELFF.

The rearrangement uses TRBV7-9 and TRBJ2-5, with TRBD1 matching over 7 bases. V trimming: 7 bases; J trimming: 2 bases; junction bases outside the gene matches: 7. This CDR3 comprises 14 residues. Germline lookup yields CDR1 SEHNR and CDR2 FQNEAQ (reference sequence). CDR3 in amino acids: CASNLPGQQETQYF. Here the CDR3 DNA reads TGTGCCAGCAATCTACCGGGACAGCAAGAGACCCAGTACTTC. Complete variable domain (other parts from reference TRBV7-9 and TRBJ2-5): DTGVSQNPRHKITKRGQNVTFRCDPISEHNRLYWYRQTLGQGPEFLTYFQNEAQLEKSRLLSDRFSAERPKGSFSTLEIQRTEQGDSAMYLCASNLPGQQETQYFGPGTRLLVL.

This rearrangement joins TRBV9 to TRBJ2-7; D call uncertain. The V end lost 2 bases, the J end lost 5 bases, and 11 bases lay between the germline ends. Germline lookup yields CDR1 SGDLS and CDR2 YYNGEE. This CDR3 spans 13 amino acids. The CDR3 reads CASSVGYRDEQYF. CDR3 sequence (DNA): TGTGCCAGCAGCGTCGGGTATCGAGACGAGCAGTACTTC.

The rearrangement uses TRBV3-1 (or the pseudogene TRBV3-2) and TRBJ1-4, with D unclear. CDR3 length: 17 residues. The germline V gene encodes CDR1 LGHDT and CDR2 YNNKEL (reference sequence). Trimming pared 4 bases from V and 0 bases from J, leaving 15 bases between. The CDR3 sequence is CASSLSSSAATNEKLFF. The CDR3 nucleotides are TGTGCCAGCAGCCTTAGTAGCTCAGCAGCAACTAATGAAAAACTGTTTTTT.

The CDR3 region has the DNA TGTGCCAGTAGTGACAGACTAGCCGGCTCCTACGAGCAGTACTTC. Translated, it gives CASSDRLAGSYEQYF. The chain recombines TRBV19 with TRBJ2-7; 7 bases fit TRBD2. V was pared by 5 bases and J by 0 bases, with 7 bases of the junction left unmatched. Looked up from germline, CDR1 is LNHDA and CDR2 is SQIVND (reference sequence). The CDR3 contains 15 residues.

The chain carries TRBV3-1 (or the pseudogene TRBV3-2) and TRBJ2-6, with a weak D call TRBD2 (5 bases). V lost 6 bases and J lost 4, with 19 bases in between. Germline CDR1 and CDR2: LGHDT and YNNKEL (reference sequence). This CDR3 comprises 17 residues. For the CDR3, the DNA is TGTGCCAGCAGTCTACCCCTAGCCACGATGGGGGCCAACGTCCTGACTTTC. Its protein product is CASSLPLATMGANVLTF.

V usage is TRBV7-8 and J usage is TRBJ2-5, with 11 positions matching TRBD2. V lost 4 bases and J lost 4; bases outside the gene matches: 8. CDR1 and CDR2 from the germline V gene are SGHVS and FQNEAQ. This CDR3 contains 16 residues. CDR3 sequence reads: CASSSISGGAGETQYF. Here the CDR3 DNA reads TGTGCCAGCAGCTCCATTAGCGGGGGGGCCGGAGAGACCCAGTACTTC.

The V gene is TRBV5-1, the J gene TRBJ1-2, with a weak D call TRBD1 (6 bases). Germline-derived CDR1 and CDR2 are SGHRS and YFSETQ. Trimming pared 5 bases from V and 0 bases from J, leaving 11 bases between. The CDR3 loop spans 14 amino acids. This CDR3 reads CASRPDSTNYGYTF. DNA of the CDR3: TGCGCCAGCAGACCGGACAGCACTAACTATGGCTACACCTTC.

The chain has TRBV7-9 and TRBJ1-1, with 7 bases that match TRBD1. V was pared by 4 bases and J by 1 base, with 3 bases of the junction left unmatched. The germline V gene has CDR1 SEHNR and CDR2 FQNEAQ (reference sequence). The CDR3 spans 14 residues. The CDR3 DNA reads TGTGCCAGCAGCTCGCAGGGGGGGAACACTGAAGCTTTCTTT. It translates to CASSSQGGNTEAFF.

The V gene is TRBV7-2, the J gene TRBJ2-7, with 11 nucleotides matching TRBD2. V lost 6 bases, J lost 2 bases, and 6 bases stayed unmatched. The CDR3 runs to 15 residues. Germline assignment: CDR1 SGHTA and CDR2 FQGNSA. The CDR3 DNA follows: TGTGCCAGCAGGTTGACTAGCGGGGATACCTACGAGCAGTACTTC. The encoded protein is CASRLTSGDTYEQYF. The full variable domain, completed using reference TRBV7-2 and TRBJ2-7, is GAGVSQSPSNKVTEKGKDVELRCDPISGHTALYWYRQSLGQGLEFLIYFQGNSAPDKSGLPSDRFSAERTGGSVSTLTIQRTQQEDSAVYLCASRLTSGDTYEQYFGPGTRLTVT.

This chain uses TRBV10-3 with TRBJ2-1, with 9 bases matching TRBD2. The CDR3 is 13 amino acids. Germline V gene sequence: CDR1 ENHRY, CDR2 SYGVKD. The V gene end was trimmed by 7 bases and the J gene end by 7 bases; junction bases not matched to a gene: 5. The CDR3 nucleotides read TGTGCCATCACCGGGACTAGCAAGAATGAGCAGTTCTTC. Translation gives CAITGTSKNEQFF.

The J gene is TRBJ2-7, the V gene TRBV10-3, with TRBD1 matching 9 bases. Germline V gives CDR1 ENHRY, CDR2 SYGVKD. Trimming removed 10 bases from V and 5 bases from J; junction bases left unmatched: 6. The CDR3 sequence is 12 residues long. The CDR3: CATSGTGNEQYF. The CDR3 DNA sequence: TGTGCCACCTCCGGGACAGGGAACGAGCAGTACTTC.

The V and J genes are TRBV10-3 and TRBJ2-1, with no clear D. Germline lookup yields CDR1 ENHRY and CDR2 SYGVKD. Trimming stripped 2 bases from V and 7 bases from J, with 6 bases between. The CDR3 spans 12 residues. CDR3 in DNA: TGTGCCATCAGTGAGATAGCAAATGAGCAGTTCTTC. Its translation: CAISEIANEQFF.

V usage is TRBV7-9 and J usage is TRBJ2-3, with 10 bases lining up with TRBD2. There are 17 residues in the CDR3. Germline loops: CDR1 SEHNR, CDR2 FQNEAQ (reference sequence). J was trimmed by 4 bases and V by 0 bases; bases with no gene match: 7. The CDR3 spells CASSLAQTSGGADTQYF. DNA of the CDR3: TGTGCCAGCAGCTTAGCCCAGACAAGCGGGGGGGCAGATACGCAGTATTTT. Complete variable domain (other parts from reference TRBV7-9 and TRBJ2-3): DTGVSQNPRHKITKRGQNVTFRCDPISEHNRLYWYRQTLGQGPEFLTYFQNEAQLEKSRLLSDRFSAERPKGSFSTLEIQRTEQGDSAMYLCASSLAQTSGGADTQYFGPGTRLTVL.

The chain employs TRBV6-5 and TRBJ2-5, with D possibly TRBD2 on 6 matching bases. The CDR3 spans 14 residues. CDR1 and CDR2 from the germline V gene are MNHEY and SVGAGI. V gave up 2 bases and J gave up 5 bases, with 12 bases separating them. The CDR3 protein is CASSYGAGWETQYF. For the CDR3, the DNA is TGTGCCAGCAGTTACGGGGCGGGGTGGGAGACCCAGTACTTC.

The chain recombines TRBV12-3 or TRBV12-4 with TRBJ1-1; D is unresolved. The ends were cut back, 1 base at V and 5 bases at J, with 8 bases in the middle. The CDR3 contains 13 residues. Here the CDR3 reads CASSLVSGTEAFF. The DNA of the CDR3 is TGTGCCAGCAGTTTAGTGTCGGGGACTGAAGCTTTCTTT.

The V call is TRBV5-4, the J call TRBJ2-1, with TRBD2 as a possible D gene (5 bases). Trimming cost V 3 bases and J 1 base, with 11 bases left between them. CDR3 length: 15 residues. The V gene's germline CDR1 is SGHNT and CDR2 YYREEE (reference sequence). The CDR3 region is CASSSLERSYNEQFF. The DNA for the CDR3 is TGTGCCAGCAGCTCCTTGGAGCGGTCCTACAATGAGCAGTTCTTC. Using reference TRBV5-4 and TRBJ2-1 for the parts outside the CDR3, the full variable domain is ETGVTQSPTHLIKTRGQQVTLRCSSQSGHNTVSWYQQALGQGPQFIFQYYREEENGRGNFPPRFSGLQFPNYSSELNVNALELDDSALYLCASSSLERSYNEQFFGPGTRLTVL.